This entry is about one TCR beta chain. This clonotype was counted between two and nine times. The clone's antigen remains unknown. Qualities for individual bases were not recorded, and no much larger clone is one base off. This sample was included in a study of human T cells and chemical hapten exposure (dated by TCRdb to about 2021). As for the study more broadly: For sensitization, 2% DPC in acetone was applied to a roughly 2 cm by roughly 2 cm area of upper inner arm skin. The libraries were sequenced as a pool, and the TCR yield per sample differed mostly because of small variations in library volumes within the pool. Patch testing was performed on the upper back with Finn chambers containing 0.01% DPC, and the patch tests were scored after 6 days according to International Contact Dermatitis Research Group standards. This study followed changes in the peripheral blood TCR repertoire in vivo during primary and secondary sensitization of alopecia patients to the hapten diphenylcyclopropenone (DPC). Twenty-nine alopecia patients gave blood for TCR sequencing at one to four time points (pre-sensitization, 2, 6 and 24 weeks). Patients additionally received weekly therapeutic DPC doses to the scalp throughout the approximately 25-week study period. Most of the patients in the cohort were female, and the cohort covered alopecia areata with under or over 50% scalp involvement, alopecia totalis and alopecia universalis. Blood samples were taken from patients before sensitization (week 0) and then at 2, 6 and about 24 weeks after DPC sensitization. The full study reports these points: Compared with pre-sensitization or healthy control sets, expanded TCRs formed significantly more large CDR3 similarity clusters, which is consistent with antigen-driven responses. After repeated subsampling, changes were observed in the strength of the expansion versus patch-test correlation and in the threshold at which the correlation became significant. DPC sensitization did not change the number of TCRs with a frequency above 1 in 1000, and there was no evidence of changes in global repertoire structure. Patch test score correlated positively with the number of PT1 expanded TCRs, reaching significance at thresholds 8, 16 and 32 but not at 4. Because all patients had alopecia, a presumed autoimmune disease, the immune response of the patients might differ from that of healthy individuals.

Read against the paper, the sample's time point label means: patch test 3, about 24 weeks after DPC sensitization. The treatment or condition label, read with the paper, signifies: therapeutic diphenylcyclopropenone sensitization with weekly scalp DPC. At each patch-test visit, blood was drawn before the patch test was applied. Patients were eligible if aged 18 to 70, diagnosed with alopecia and judged suitable for DPC therapy, and pregnant patients were excluded. Total RNA was extracted from unfractionated whole blood that had been collected in Tempus Blood RNA tubes. Ends trimmed: V by 8 bases, J by 6 bases; bases unmatched to a gene: 10. Reading from cysteine to phenylalanine, the CDR3 counts 14 amino acids. Of all the DNA, just the CDR3 is kept, 42 bases in frame from base 1. Per the germline V gene, SGHTA is the CDR1 and FQGNSA is the CDR2. The protocol used for the library was RACE. Sequencer: NextSeq 500. During library preparation, unique molecular identifiers were attached to individual cDNA molecules so that TCRs could be counted quantitatively and reproducibly. Each blood RNA sample was used to sequence both TCR alpha and TCR beta chains. As for how the authors treated the data: A median of approximately 100,000 TCRs per sample was observed, with a range of about 23,224 to 690,600. The Decombinator software suite was used to annotate V, J and CDR3 in the TCR reads. For the PS versus PT1 abundance plots, all samples were subsampled to the same number of TCRs (28,000). TCRs were defined as expanded if absent before sensitization and observed at least eight times at the 2-week time point. TCRdb cleaned the public reads at Q25 with fastp, built clones with MiXCR and kept in-frame beta chains. Each entry is one CDR3 protein sequence, shown with its most common DNA and genes. The V and J calls and clone size come from TCRdb's table, not from the authors' own analysis. The sample table contains under 200,000 distinct CDR3 sequences; only one count was recorded for roughly a quarter of them. Around 1.9% of the sample goes to the ten largest clones.

The sequence was collected from a woman aged 18-35 years with alopecia areata. Some clones in this sample may be carry-over from other donors' samples. The sample consisted of whole blood, taken in connection with sensitization to the hapten diphenylcyclopropenone (DPC). The V and J segments used are TRBV7-2 and TRBJ1-1; 9 of the junction bases match TRBD1. The nucleotide sequence reads as follows: TGTGCCAGCTCGAGGGGACAGGGATGGGCTGAAGCTTTCTTT. This encodes CASSRGQGWAEAFF.